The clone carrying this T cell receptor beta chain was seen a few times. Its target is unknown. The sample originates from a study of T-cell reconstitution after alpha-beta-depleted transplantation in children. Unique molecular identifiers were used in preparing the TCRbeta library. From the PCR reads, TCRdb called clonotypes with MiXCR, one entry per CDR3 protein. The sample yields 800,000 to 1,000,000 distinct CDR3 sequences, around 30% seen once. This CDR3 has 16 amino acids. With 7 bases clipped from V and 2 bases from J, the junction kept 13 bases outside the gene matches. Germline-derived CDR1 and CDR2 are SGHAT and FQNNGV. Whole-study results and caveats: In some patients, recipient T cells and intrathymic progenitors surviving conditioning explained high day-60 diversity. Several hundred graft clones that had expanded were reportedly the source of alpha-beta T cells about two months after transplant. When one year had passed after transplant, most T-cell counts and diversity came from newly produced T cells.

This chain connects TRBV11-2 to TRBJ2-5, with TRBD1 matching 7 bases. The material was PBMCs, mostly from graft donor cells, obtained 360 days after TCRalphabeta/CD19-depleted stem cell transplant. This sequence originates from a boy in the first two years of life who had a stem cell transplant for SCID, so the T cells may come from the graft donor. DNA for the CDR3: TGTGCCAGCACCCCCTCCCGACAGGGAAGGCAAGAGACCCAGTACTTC. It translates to CASTPSRQGRQETQYF.